This T cell receptor beta chain appears in the sequencing data of a study of cytomegalovirus exposure and HLA in healthy donors. In the case of this clone: No antigen is known for it.

All the people who gave samples were healthy bone marrow donors. Both 60 Vbeta primers and 13 Jbeta primers went into the PCR. Profiled with immunoSEQ multiplex PCR; TCRdb holds only in-frame clones, not every one. The sample holds 100,000 to 150,000 clones, under 80% seen once. The study, taken as a whole, reports: V- and J-gene trimming of TCR beta was linked (in a later analysis) to a missense DCLRE1C variant. Three CMV-associated chains were confirmed in vitro to be specific for CMV antigens.

V dropped 9 bases and J dropped 0; count of bases not matched to a gene: 5. CDR3 length equals 15 residues. CDR1 and CDR2 (germline): LGHNT, FRNRAP. Sample: PBMCs. The source of this sequence is a woman aged 55-69 years in good health and CMV-seropositive. The rearrangement joins TRBV12-5 to TRBJ2-1, with 10 bases fitting TRBD2. This chain's CDR3 is CARDRLAGSYNEQFF. Written as DNA, the CDR3 is TGTGCTAGGGACAGACTAGCGGGCTCCTACAATGAGCAGTTCTTC.